Shown below are 14 T cell receptor beta chains from a single sample sequenced in a study of blood T cell repertoires in COVID-19. Generated by immunoSEQ multiplex PCR, the TCRdb table keeps only in-frame clones and is missing some. The top ten clones hold more than 0.85% of a sample with a few hundred thousand clones, more than 85% of them seen once. The sequencing sample was made of PBMCs or T cells enriched from blood (not recorded which). The receptors here all came from a woman aged 40 to 50 who had been exposed to COVID-19.

The rearrangement joins TRBV12-3 or TRBV12-4 to TRBJ2-6; D gene uncertain. V was pared by 6 bases and J by 4 bases, with 7 bases between. There are 13 residues in the CDR3. This CDR3 is CASSRAGANVLTF. The CDR3 region has the DNA TGTGCCAGCAGCCGCGCGGGGGCCAACGTCCTGACTTTC.

The chain uses TRBV9 and TRBJ1-1; TRBD1 is a possible D gene (5 bases). V shed 0 bases and J shed 4 bases, with 16 bases lying between them. CDR3 length equals 16 residues. The germline V gene encodes CDR1 SGDLS and CDR2 YYNGEE. The CDR3 loop is CASSVGASGMGTEAFF. The CDR3 bases are TGTGCCAGCAGCGTAGGAGCGTCAGGGATGGGCACTGAAGCTTTCTTT.

In its sample, this clone was seen a few times. The rearrangement uses TRBV7-2 and TRBJ1-2; possibly TRBD1 for D (6 bases). Germline assignment: CDR1 SGHTA and CDR2 FQGNSA. The CDR3 totals 14 residues. The ends were cut back, 5 bases at V and 5 bases at J, with 15 bases in the middle. This CDR3 is CASSGQTEPYGYTF. In nucleotides, the CDR3 is TGTGCCAGCAGCGGACAGACAGAACCGTATGGCTACACCTTC.

This chain connects TRBV4-1 to TRBJ1-2, with a tentative D call TRBD1 (6 bases). This CDR3 comprises 14 residues. Deletions cut 6 bases from V and 3 bases from J, with 14 bases between. Germline assignment: CDR1 MGHRA and CDR2 YSYEKL. The CDR3 loop is CASRDRQADYGYTF. The CDR3 bases are TGCGCCAGCAGAGACAGACAGGCAGACTATGGCTACACCTTC.

The rearrangement joins TRBV6-2 or TRBV6-3 to TRBJ2-7, with D maybe TRBD1 (6 bases). In germline, CDR1 is MNHEY, CDR2 SVGEGT. Trimming removed 6 bases from V and 3 bases from J, with 12 bases in between. The CDR3 spans 13 residues. CDR3 nucleotides: TGTGCCAGCAGCTCAGGGGCCAACTACGAGCAGTACTTC. Its translation: CASSSGANYEQYF.

V usage is TRBV10-1 and J usage is TRBJ2-3; 7 bases line up with TRBD2. V shed 7 bases, J shed 4 bases, and the junction held 8 bases outside the gene matches. Germline CDR1 WNHNN, CDR2 SYGVQD (reference sequence). This CDR3 comprises 14 residues. CDR3 sequence (DNA): TGCGCCAGCAACGGCGGGAGCCGGTCAGATACGCAGTATTTT. Amino acids: CASNGGSRSDTQYF.

This clone was seen once. This chain links TRBV29-1 with TRBJ2-7; 11 bases map to TRBD2. CDR3 length: 14 amino acids. The germline V gene encodes CDR1 SQVTM and CDR2 ANQGSEA. The J segment lost 2 bases and the V segment lost 6 bases, leaving 6 bases of the junction unmatched. The CDR3 reads CSVASGRRTYEQYF. CDR3 DNA sequence: TGCAGCGTAGCTAGCGGGAGGAGGACCTACGAGCAGTACTTC.

This clone appeared once. The chain recombines TRBV6-2 or TRBV6-3 with TRBJ2-2; D unresolved. V lost 2 bases and J 1 base, leaving 8 bases between the germline ends. Germline V gene sequence: CDR1 MNHEY, CDR2 SVGEGT. The CDR3 loop spans 15 amino acids. This CDR3 is CASSYSFLNTGELFF. The CDR3 DNA follows: TGTGCCAGCAGTTACAGCTTCTTGAACACCGGGGAGCTGTTTTTT.

The chain combines TRBV9 with TRBJ2-5; 15 nucleotides agree with TRBD2. Looked up from germline, CDR1 is SGDLS and CDR2 is YYNGEE. The CDR3 has 17 residues. With 3 bases clipped from V and 1 base from J, the junction kept 4 bases outside the gene matches. Here the CDR3 DNA reads TGTGCCAGCAGCGGAGGACTAGCGGGGGGGATCCAAGAGACCCAGTACTTC. Its protein product is CASSGGLAGGIQETQYF.

The genes are TRBV19 and TRBJ1-1, with unresolved D. Germline V gene sequence: CDR1 LNHDA, CDR2 SQIVND (reference sequence). The germline V and J ends were trimmed by 5 bases and 4 bases, with 11 bases remaining between them. There are 13 residues in the CDR3. In DNA form, the CDR3 reads TGTGCCAGTAGTTCCCAGAGAGGCACTGAAGCTTTCTTT. Its protein is CASSSQRGTEAFF.

The chain has TRBV4-1 and TRBJ2-1, with D unresolved. V was shortened by 5 bases and J by 4 bases, with 15 bases between the two germline ends. The germline V gene has CDR1 MGHRA and CDR2 YSYEKL. CDR3 size: 15 residues. The CDR3 sequence is CASSETPRIYNEQFF. CDR3 nucleotide sequence: TGCGCCAGCAGCGAGACCCCTAGGATTTACAATGAGCAGTTCTTC.

The chain has TRBV6-5 and TRBJ2-2, with 8 bases matching TRBD2. The CDR3 consists of 16 residues. Germline CDR1 MNHEY, CDR2 SVGAGI. With V trimmed by 3 bases and J by 2 bases, 5 bases remained unmatched. As DNA, the CDR3 is TGTGCCAGCAGTTATGGGCTAGCGGGTAACACCGGGGAGCTGTTTTTT. It yields the protein CASSYGLAGNTGELFF.

J is TRBJ1-1 and V is TRBV5-6; the match to TRBD1 covers 9 bases. The CDR3 runs to 16 residues. V dropped 0 bases and J dropped 0; count of bases not matched to a gene: 3. The germline CDR1 and CDR2 sequences are SGHDT and YYEEEE. The CDR3 DNA reads TGTGCCAGCAGCTTGGGGACAGGGGCCATGAACACTGAAGCTTTCTTT. Translated, it gives CASSLGTGAMNTEAFF.

The chain joins TRBV15 to TRBJ1-1; no firm D call. The CDR3 runs to 14 residues. Trimming removed 1 base from V and 3 bases from J, with 9 bases in between. From germline, CDR1 is LNHNV and CDR2 YYDKDF (reference sequence). The CDR3 coding sequence is TGTGCCACCAGCAGAGCTAGTGTGGACACTGAAGCTTTCTTT. Translated, it gives CATSRASVDTEAFF.